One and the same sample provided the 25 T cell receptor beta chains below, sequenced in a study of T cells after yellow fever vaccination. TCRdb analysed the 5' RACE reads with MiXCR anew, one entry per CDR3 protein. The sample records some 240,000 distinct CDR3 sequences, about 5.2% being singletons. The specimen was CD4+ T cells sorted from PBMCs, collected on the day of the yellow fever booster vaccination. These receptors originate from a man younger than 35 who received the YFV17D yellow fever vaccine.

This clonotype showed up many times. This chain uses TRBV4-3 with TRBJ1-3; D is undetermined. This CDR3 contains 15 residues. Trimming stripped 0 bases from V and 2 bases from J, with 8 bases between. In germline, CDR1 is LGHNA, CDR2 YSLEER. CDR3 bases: TGCGCCAGCAGCCAAGATATGGCCCCTGGAAACACCATATATTTT. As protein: CASSQDMAPGNTIYF.

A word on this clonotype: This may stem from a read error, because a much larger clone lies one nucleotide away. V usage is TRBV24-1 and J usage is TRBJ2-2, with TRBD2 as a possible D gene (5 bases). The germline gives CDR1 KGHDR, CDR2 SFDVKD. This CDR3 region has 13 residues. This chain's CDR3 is CATSDFGTGELIF. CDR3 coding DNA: TGTGCCACCAGTGATTTCGGCACCGGGGAGCTGATTTTT.

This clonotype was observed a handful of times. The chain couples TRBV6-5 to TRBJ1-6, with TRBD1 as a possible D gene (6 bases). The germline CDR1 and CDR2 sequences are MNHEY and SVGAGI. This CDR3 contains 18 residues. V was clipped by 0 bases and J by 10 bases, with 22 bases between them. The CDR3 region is CASSYSIGTGSFNSPLHF. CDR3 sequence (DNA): TGTGCCAGCAGTTACTCAATAGGTACAGGGAGCTTTAACTCACCCCTCCACTTT.

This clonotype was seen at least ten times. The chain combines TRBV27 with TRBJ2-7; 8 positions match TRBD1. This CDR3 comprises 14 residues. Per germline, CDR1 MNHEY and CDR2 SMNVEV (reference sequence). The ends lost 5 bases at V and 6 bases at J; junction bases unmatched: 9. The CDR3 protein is CASSRRQGLGEQYV. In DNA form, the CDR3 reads TGTGCCAGCAGTCGCCGACAGGGGCTTGGCGAGCAGTACGTC.

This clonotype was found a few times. This CDR3 is CASSLEGGSEQYV. Written as DNA, the CDR3 is TGTGCCAGCAGCTTGGAGGGGGGTTCCGAGCAGTACGTC. The genes are TRBV7-9 and TRBJ2-7, with D perhaps being TRBD1 or TRBD2 (6 bases each). This CDR3 spans 13 amino acids. CDR1 is SEHNR and CDR2 is FQNEAQ in the germline V gene (reference sequence). V lost 3 bases and J lost 6, with 12 bases in between.

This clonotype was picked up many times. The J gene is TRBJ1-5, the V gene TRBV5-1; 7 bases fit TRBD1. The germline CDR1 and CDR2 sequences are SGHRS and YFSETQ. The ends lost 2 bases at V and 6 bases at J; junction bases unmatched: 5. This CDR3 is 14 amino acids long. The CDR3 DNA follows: TGCGCCAGCAGCTTCGGCCAGGGGGGTCAGCCCCAGCATTTT. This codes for CASSFGQGGQPQHF.

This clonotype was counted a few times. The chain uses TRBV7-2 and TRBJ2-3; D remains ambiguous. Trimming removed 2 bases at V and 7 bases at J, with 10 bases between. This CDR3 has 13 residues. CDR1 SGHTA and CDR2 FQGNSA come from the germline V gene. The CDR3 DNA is TGTGCCAGCAGCTTATCCGGGCAGAATACGCAGTATTTT. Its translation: CASSLSGQNTQYF.

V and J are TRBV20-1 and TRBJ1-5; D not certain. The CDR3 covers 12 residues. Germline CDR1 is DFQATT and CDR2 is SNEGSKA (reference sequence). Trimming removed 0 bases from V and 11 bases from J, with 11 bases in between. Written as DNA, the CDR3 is TGCAGTGCTAGAGATTATTCCCGGGCCCAGCATTTT. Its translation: CSARDYSRAQHF.

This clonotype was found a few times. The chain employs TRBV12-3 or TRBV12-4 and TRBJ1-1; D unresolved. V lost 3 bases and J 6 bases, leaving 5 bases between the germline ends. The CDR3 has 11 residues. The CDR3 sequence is CASSFRSEAFF. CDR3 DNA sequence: TGTGCCAGCAGTTTTAGGTCTGAAGCTTTCTTT.

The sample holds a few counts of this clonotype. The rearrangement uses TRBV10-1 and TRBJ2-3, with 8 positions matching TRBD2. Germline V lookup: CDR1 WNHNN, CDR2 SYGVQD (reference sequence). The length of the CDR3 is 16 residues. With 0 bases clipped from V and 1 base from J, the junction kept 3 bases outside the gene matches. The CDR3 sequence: CASSESGGGRTDTQYF. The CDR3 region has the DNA TGCGCCAGCAGTGAGTCGGGCGGGGGGCGCACAGATACGCAGTATTTT.

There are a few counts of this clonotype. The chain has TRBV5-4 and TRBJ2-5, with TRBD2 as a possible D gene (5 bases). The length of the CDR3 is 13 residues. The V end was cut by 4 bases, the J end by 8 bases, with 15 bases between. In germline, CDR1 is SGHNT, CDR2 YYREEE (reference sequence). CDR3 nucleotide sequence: TGTGCCAGCAGCCCCCTAGGAGGCTCCACCCAGTACTTC. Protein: CASSPLGGSTQYF.

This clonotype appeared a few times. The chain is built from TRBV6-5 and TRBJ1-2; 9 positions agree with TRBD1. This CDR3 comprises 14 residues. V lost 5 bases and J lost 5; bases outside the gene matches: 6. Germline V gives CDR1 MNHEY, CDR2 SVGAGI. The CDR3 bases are TGTGCCAGCAGTACCGGGACAGGGTGGTATGGCTACACCTTC. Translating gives CASSTGTGWYGYTF.

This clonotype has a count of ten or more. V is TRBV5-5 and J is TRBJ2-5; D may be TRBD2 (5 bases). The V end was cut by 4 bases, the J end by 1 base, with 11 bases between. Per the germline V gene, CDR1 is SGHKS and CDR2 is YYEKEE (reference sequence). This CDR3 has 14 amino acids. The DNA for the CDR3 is TGTGCCAGCAGCATCACCCGGGGCCAAGAGACCCAGTACTTC. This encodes CASSITRGQETQYF.

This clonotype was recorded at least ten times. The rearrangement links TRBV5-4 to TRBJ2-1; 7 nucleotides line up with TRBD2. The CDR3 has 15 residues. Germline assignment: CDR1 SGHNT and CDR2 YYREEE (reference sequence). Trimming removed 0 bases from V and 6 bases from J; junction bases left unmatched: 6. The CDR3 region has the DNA TGTGCCAGCAGCTTGGCCGGGGGAGGGCGCAATGAGCAGTTCTTC. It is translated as CASSLAGGGRNEQFF.

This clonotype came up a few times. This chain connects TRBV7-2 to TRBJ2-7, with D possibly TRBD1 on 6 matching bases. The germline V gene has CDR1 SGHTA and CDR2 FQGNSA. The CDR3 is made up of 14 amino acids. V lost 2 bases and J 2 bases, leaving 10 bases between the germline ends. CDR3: CASSLKTGPYEQYF. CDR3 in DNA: TGTGCCAGCAGCTTAAAAACAGGGCCCTACGAGCAGTACTTC.

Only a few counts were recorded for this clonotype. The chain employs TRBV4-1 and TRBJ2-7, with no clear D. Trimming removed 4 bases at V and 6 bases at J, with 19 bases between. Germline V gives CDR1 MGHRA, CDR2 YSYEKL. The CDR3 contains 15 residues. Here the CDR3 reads CASSRIGGRSSEQYF. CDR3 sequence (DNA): TGCGCCAGCAGCCGTATAGGCGGCCGTAGTAGCGAGCAGTACTTC.

For the CDR3, the DNA is TGCAGTGCTAGACGGGGGGGGTATGAGACCCAGTACTTC. Its translation is CSARRGGYETQYF. The chain couples TRBV20-1 to TRBJ2-5, with 8 bases that match TRBD2. This CDR3 is built from 13 residues. CDR1 is DFQATT, CDR2 SNEGSKA, per germline (reference sequence). Trimming at V came to 2 bases and at J to 5 bases, leaving 4 bases not matched to a gene.

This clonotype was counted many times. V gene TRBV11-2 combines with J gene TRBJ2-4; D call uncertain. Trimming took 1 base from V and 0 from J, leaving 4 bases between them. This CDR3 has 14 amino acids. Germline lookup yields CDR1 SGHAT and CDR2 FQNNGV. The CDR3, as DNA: TGTGCCAGCAGCTTAGCCTTAGCCAAAAACATTCAGTACTTC. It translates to CASSLALAKNIQYF.

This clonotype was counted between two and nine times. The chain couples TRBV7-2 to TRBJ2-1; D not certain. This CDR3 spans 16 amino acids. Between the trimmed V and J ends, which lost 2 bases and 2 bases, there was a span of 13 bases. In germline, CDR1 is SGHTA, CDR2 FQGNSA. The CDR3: CASSLRPTVTYNEQFF. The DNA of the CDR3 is TGTGCCAGCAGCTTAAGACCTACCGTAACCTACAATGAGCAGTTCTTC.

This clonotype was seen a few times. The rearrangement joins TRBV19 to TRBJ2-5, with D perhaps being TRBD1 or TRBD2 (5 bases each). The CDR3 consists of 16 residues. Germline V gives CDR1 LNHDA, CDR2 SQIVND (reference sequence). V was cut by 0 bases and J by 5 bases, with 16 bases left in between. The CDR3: CASSIDMGTLGETQYF. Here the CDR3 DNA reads TGTGCCAGTAGTATAGACATGGGGACCCTTGGTGAGACCCAGTACTTC.

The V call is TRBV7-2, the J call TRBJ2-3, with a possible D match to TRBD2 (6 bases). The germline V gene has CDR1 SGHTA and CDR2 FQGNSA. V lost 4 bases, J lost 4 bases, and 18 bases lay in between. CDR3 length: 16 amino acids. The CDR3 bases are TGTGCCAGCAGCTCAAGATTGGTCCGCGGGGCAGATACGCAGTATTTT. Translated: CASSSRLVRGADTQYF.

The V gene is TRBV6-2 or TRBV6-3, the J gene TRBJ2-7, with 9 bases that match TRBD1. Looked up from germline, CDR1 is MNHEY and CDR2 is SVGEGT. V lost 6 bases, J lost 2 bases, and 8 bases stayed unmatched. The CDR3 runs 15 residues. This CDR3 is CASRTGTGKTYEQYV. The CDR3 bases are TGTGCCAGCAGGACCGGGACAGGGAAAACCTACGAGCAGTACGTC.

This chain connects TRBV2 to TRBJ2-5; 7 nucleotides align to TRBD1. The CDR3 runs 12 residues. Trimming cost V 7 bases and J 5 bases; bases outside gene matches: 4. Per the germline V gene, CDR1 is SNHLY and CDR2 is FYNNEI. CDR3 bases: TGTGCCAGCAAGGGGACAGATGAGACCCAGTACTTC. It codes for CASKGTDETQYF. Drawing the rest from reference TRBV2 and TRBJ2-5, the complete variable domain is EPEVTQTPSHQVTQMGQEVILRCVPISNHLYFYWYRQILGQKVEFLVSFYNNEISEKSEIFDDQFSVERPDGSNFTLKIRSTKLEDSAMYFCASKGTDETQYFGPGTRLLVL.

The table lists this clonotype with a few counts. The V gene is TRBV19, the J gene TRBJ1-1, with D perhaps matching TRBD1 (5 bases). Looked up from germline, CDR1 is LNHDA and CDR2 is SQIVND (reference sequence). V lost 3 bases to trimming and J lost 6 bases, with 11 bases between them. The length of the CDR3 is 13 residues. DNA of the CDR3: TGTGCCAGTAGTATCAGGGAGGGGTCTGAAGCTTTCTTT. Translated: CASSIREGSEAFF.

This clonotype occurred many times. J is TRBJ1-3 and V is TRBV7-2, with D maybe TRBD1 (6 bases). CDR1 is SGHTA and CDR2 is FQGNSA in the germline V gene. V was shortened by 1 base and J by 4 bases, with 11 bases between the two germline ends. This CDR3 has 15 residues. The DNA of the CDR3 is TGTGCCAGCAGCTTAGTAGTGACAGGAGGAAACACCATATATTTT. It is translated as CASSLVVTGGNTIYF.